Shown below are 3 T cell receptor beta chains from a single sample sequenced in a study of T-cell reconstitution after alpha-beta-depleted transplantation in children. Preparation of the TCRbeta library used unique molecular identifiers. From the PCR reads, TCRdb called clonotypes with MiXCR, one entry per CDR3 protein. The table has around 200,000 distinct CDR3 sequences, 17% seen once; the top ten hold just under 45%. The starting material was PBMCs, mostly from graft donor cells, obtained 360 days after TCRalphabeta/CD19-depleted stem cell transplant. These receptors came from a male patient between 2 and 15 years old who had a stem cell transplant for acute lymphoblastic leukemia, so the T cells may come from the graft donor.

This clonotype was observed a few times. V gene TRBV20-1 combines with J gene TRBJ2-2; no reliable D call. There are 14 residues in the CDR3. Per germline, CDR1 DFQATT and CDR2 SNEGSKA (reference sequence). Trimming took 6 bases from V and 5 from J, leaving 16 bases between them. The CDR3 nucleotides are TGCAGTGCCCCACCCACACAGACTACCGGGGAGCTGTTTTTT. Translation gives CSAPPTQTTGELFF.

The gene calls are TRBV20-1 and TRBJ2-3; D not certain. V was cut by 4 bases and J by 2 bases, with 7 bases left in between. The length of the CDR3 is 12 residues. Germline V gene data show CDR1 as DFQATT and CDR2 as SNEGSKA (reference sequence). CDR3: CSATAFTDTQYF. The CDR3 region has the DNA TGCAGTGCTACCGCCTTCACAGATACGCAGTATTTT.

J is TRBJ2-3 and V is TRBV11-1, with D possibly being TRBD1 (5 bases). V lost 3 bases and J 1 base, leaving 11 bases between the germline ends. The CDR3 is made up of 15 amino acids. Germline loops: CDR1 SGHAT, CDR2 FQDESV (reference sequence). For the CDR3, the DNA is TGTGCCAGCAGCTTGGGCGACAGAGGCACAGATACGCAGTATTTT. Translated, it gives CASSLGDRGTDTQYF. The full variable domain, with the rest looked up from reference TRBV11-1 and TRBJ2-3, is EAEVAQSPRYKITEKSQAVAFWCDPISGHATLYWYRQILGQGPELLVQFQDESVVDDSQLPKDRFSAERLKGVDSTLKIQPAELGDSAMYLCASSLGDRGTDTQYFGPGTRLTVL.